This T cell receptor beta chain was sequenced for a study of cytomegalovirus exposure and HLA in healthy donors. Study-level findings and limits: The classifier reportedly diagnosed cytomegalovirus status with high specificity and sensitivity.

Note on this clone: Its antigen is as yet unknown.

Method: immunoSEQ multiplex PCR; TCRdb's copy keeps in-frame clones and lacks some. The data hold 100,000 to 150,000 clones, with more than 95% observed a single time. Germline V lookup: CDR1 LGHDT, CDR2 YNNKEL (reference sequence). V gave up 4 bases and J gave up 11 bases, with 6 bases separating them. This CDR3 region has 9 residues. V usage is TRBV3-1 (or the pseudogene TRBV3-2) and J usage is TRBJ2-7; possible D gene TRBD1, 5 bases. The clonotype originates from a man aged 18 to 35 in good health and CMV-seronegative. The sample comprised PBMCs. The CDR3 region has the DNA TGTGCCAGCAGCCCCAGGGAGTACTTC. This gives the protein CASSPREYF.